A single TCR beta chain is shown here with its context. Other DNA sequences in this specimen translate into the identical CDR3. The sample comes from a study of blood T cell repertoires in COVID-19. Study-level background: The United States, Italy and Spain were the sources of the acute and convalescent COVID-19 samples. T cells, B-cell-depleted T cells, or PBMCs supplied cDNA or gDNA.

Per the study methods: Scientists estimated how many nucleated cells there were by amplifying reference gene primers. The table came from immunoSEQ multiplex PCR; TCRdb's copy has only in-frame clones and leaves some out. V and J calls and clone size are given by that table; D and trimming were obtained from the DNA. This table has about 73,000 clones, around four fifths appearing once. Germline loops: CDR1 MNHEY, CDR2 SVGAGI. This CDR3 region has 13 residues. V dropped 5 bases and J dropped 7; count of bases not matched to a gene: 4. The source material was peripheral blood. The rearrangement links TRBV6-5 to TRBJ2-2; 7 positions agree with TRBD1. The origin of this receptor is a man aged 60 to 69 with acute or convalescent COVID-19. As DNA, the CDR3 is TGTGCCAGCAGTCCAGGGGGTTTCGGGGAGCTGTTTTTT. This encodes CASSPGGFGELFF.